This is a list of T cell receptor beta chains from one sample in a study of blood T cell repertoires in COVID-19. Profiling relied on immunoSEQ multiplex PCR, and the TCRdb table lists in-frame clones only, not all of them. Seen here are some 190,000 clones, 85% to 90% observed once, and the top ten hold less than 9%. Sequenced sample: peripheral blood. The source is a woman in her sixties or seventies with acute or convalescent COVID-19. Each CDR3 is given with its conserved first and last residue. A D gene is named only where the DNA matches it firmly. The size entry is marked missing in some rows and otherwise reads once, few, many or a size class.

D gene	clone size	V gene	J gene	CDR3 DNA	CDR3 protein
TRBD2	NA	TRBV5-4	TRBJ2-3	TGTGCCAGCACCGAGACTAGCGGGAGAAACACAGATACGCAGTATTTT	CASTETSGRNTDTQYF
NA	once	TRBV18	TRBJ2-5	TGTGCCAGCTCACCACCGGGGGCTCAAGAGACCCAGTACTTC	CASSPPGAQETQYF
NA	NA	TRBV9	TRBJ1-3	TGTGCCAGCAGCGTAGGTGTGACAGGTGGAAACACCATATATTTT	CASSVGVTGGNTIYF
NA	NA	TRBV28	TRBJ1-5	TGTGCCACCGAGGGCGAATGGAATCAGCCCCAGCATTTT	CATEGEWNQPQHF
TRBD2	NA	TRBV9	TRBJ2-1	TGTGCCAGCAGCCCGCGCCTGGGACTAACTTACAATGAGCAGTTCTTC	CASSPRLGLTYNEQFF
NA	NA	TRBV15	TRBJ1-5	TGTGCCACCAGCAGATCAGGGATTCAGCCCCAGCATTTT	CATSRSGIQPQHF
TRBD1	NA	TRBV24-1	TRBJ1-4	TGTGCCACCTCCAGGGGGAAAGGAAAACTGTTTTTT	CATSRGKGKLFF
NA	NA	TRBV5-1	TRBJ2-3	TGCGCCAGCAGTTCGGTGGGCACAGATACGCAGTATTTT	CASSSVGTDTQYF
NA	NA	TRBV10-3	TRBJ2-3	TGTGCCATCAGGGGGCAAGCAGATACGCAGTATTTT	CAIRGQADTQYF
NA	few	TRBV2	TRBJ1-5	TGTGCCAGCAGTTATACAGGGAACTCTCAGCCCCAGCATTTT	CASSYTGNSQPQHF
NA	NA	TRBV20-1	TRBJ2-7	TGCAGTGCTAGTTGGGCTAGCAGCTACGAGCAGTACTTC	CSASWASSYEQYF
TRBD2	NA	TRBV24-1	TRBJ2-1	TGTGCCACCAGTGATTTACCCGGGACTAGTGGTAGTGAGCAGTTCTTC	CATSDLPGTSGSEQFF
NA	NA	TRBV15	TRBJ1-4	TGTGCCACCAGCAGAGACGTAGGGGCCCACGTCGCCGAAAAACTGTTTTTT	CATSRDVGAHVAEKLFF
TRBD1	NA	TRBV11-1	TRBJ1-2	TGTGCCAGCAGCTTACTACAGGGGGAAAGAAGTGCCTTC	CASSLLQGERSAF
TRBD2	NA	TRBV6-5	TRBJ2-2	TGTGCCAGCAGCATACTAGCGCGCACCGGGGAGCTGTTTTTT	CASSILARTGELFF
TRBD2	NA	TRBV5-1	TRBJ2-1	TGCGCCAGCAGTAGTTTTACTAGCGGGAGCTCCTACAATGAGCAGTTCTTC	CASSSFTSGSSYNEQFF
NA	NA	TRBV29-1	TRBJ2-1	TGCAGCGTTTTGTCGGGTAACTCCTACAATGAGCAGTTCTTC	CSVLSGNSYNEQFF
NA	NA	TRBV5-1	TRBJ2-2	TGCGCCAGCAGCGCCCGGGAAGGCGGGGAGCTGTTTTTT	CASSAREGGELFF
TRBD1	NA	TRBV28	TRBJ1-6	TGTGCCAGCAGTGGGACAGCCTTACGATCACCCCTCCACTTT	CASSGTALRSPLHF
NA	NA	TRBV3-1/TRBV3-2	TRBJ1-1	TGTGCCAGCAACCGACTTGGGGGCGTGAACACTGAAGCTTTCTTT	CASNRLGGVNTEAFF
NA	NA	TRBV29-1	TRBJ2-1	TGCTCCGGTGGAGACAATGAGCAGTTCTTC	CSGGDNEQFF
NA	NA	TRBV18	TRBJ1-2	TGTGCCAGCCTGCCGGGATCAGGGGACTATGGCTACACCTTC	CASLPGSGDYGYTF
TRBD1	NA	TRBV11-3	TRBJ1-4	TGTGCCAGCAGCGCGACAGGGGTTGCAACTAATGAAAAACTGTTTTTT	CASSATGVATNEKLFF
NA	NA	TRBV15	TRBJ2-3	TGTGCCACCAGCAGAGACCTTGTACGGCTAACTATCACAGATACGCAGTATTTT	CATSRDLVRLTITDTQYF
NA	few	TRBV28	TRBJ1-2	TGTGCCAGCAGTCTCCAGGGGAACCACTATGGCTACACCTTC	CASSLQGNHYGYTF
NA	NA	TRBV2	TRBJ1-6	TGTGCCAGCAGCTACTCTTCACCCCTCCACTTT	CASSYSSPLHF
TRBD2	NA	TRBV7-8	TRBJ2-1	TGTGCCAGCAGCCAAACTAGCGGGAGGGCCGGTGAGCAGTTCTTC	CASSQTSGRAGEQFF
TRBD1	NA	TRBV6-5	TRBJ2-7	TGTGCCAGCAGCCGGGACAGGGATCACTACGAGCAGTACTTC	CASSRDRDHYEQYF
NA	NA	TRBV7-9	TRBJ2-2	TGTGCCAGCAGCTTAGCGGGAGGTGGAAGCACCGGGGAGCTGTTTTTT	CASSLAGGGSTGELFF
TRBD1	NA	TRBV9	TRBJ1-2	TGTGCCAGCAGCGTAGGAGAGGGGGCCGGTGGCTACACCTTC	CASSVGEGAGGYTF
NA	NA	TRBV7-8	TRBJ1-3	TGTGCCAGCGCTCCCCGGACATTCTCTGGAAACACCATATATTTT	CASAPRTFSGNTIYF
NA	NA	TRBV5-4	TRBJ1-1	TGTGCCAGCAGCAACGGACAGTACACTGAAGCTTTCTTT	CASSNGQYTEAFF
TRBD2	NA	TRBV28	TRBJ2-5	TGTGCCAGCAGTCCAATAAGACTAGCGGGAGTGGCGGAGACCCAGTACTTC	CASSPIRLAGVAETQYF
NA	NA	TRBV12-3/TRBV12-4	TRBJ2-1	TGTGCCAGCAGTTCGGACTGGAGCAATGAGCAGTTCTTC	CASSSDWSNEQFF
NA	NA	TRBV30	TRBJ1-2	TGTGCCTGGAGTGTACCCAGGGGACACGGCTACACCTTC	CAWSVPRGHGYTF
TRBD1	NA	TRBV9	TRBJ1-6	TGTGCCAGCAGCGTAGGACAGGGGGTCAATCCCCTCCACTTT	CASSVGQGVNPLHF
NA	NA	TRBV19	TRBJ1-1	TGTGCCAGTACCCTGGGAGGGTCCACTGAAGCTTTCTTT	CASTLGGSTEAFF
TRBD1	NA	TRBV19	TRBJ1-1	TGTGCCAGTAGGGAACAGGGGGCATTGGGGACTGAAGCTTTCTTT	CASREQGALGTEAFF
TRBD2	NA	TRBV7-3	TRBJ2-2	TGTGCCAGCAGTCTAAGGCCGGGACTAGCAACCGGGGAGCTGTTTTTT	CASSLRPGLATGELFF
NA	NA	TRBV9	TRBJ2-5	TGTGCCAGCAGCGTAGACTCGGTAGAGACCCAGTACTTC	CASSVDSVETQYF
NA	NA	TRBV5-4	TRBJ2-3	TGTGCCAGCAGCTTGGTACCGGGGACAGATACGCAGTATTTT	CASSLVPGTDTQYF
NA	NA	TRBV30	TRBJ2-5	TGTGCCTGGAGTGGCGGGTGGGAGACCCAGTACTTC	CAWSGGWETQYF
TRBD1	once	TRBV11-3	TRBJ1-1	TGTGCCAGCAGCTCGTCCCGGGACAGGGGAACTGAAGCTTTCTTT	CASSSSRDRGTEAFF
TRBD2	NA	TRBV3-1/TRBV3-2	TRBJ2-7	TGTGCCAGCAGCCAAGATCAAGCGGGGCTAGGGGAGCAGTACTTC	CASSQDQAGLGEQYF
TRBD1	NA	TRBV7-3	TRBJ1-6	TGTGCCAGCAGCTTAGGACAGGGGAGGAATTCACCCCTCCACTTT	CASSLGQGRNSPLHF
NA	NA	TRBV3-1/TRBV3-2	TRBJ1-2	TGTGCCAGCAGCCAAAACACAATAATCTATGGCTACACCTTC	CASSQNTIIYGYTF